The T cell receptor beta chain under discussion was sequenced for a study of T-cell memory formation after mild COVID-19. V gave up 6 bases and J gave up 1 base, with 18 bases separating them. Germline CDR1 MNHEY, CDR2 SVGEGT. The CDR3 has 16 residues. TCRdb reprocessed the 5' RACE reads via MiXCR and lists one record per CDR3 protein. The profile shows about 410,000 distinct CDR3 sequences, roughly 18% of them singletons. This clonotype was seen more than once but under ten times. The J gene is TRBJ1-1, the V gene TRBV6-2 or TRBV6-3; D not resolved. This sequence originates from a man aged 18 to 35 who had mild COVID-19 (a few samples of this study predate the infection). Cell type and time point are not known. The sequencing sample was made of PBMCs or a T cell subset sorted from them (not recorded which). The CDR3: CASSLSLGRKNTEAFF. In DNA, the CDR3 is TGTGCCAGCAGCCTAAGCCTTGGACGGAAGAACACTGAAGCTTTCTTT.